This TCR beta chain was documented in a study of cytotoxic CD8 clonotypes in ibrutinib-treated CLL (dated by TCRdb to the early 2020s). Describing the broader study: The cohort included roughly 15 treatment-naive and 11 to 12 relapsed/refractory patients; roughly 17 were IGHV unmutated. On average, each sample yielded roughly 250,000 productive templates and tens of thousands of productive rearrangements. Responses were partial in around 25 patients and complete in 2; after median 68 months follow-up, around 15 stayed in remission and 12 progressed. Longitudinal samples were obtainable from 26 of the 86 participants in the trial. Patients were still on ibrutinib when every remission and progressive disease sample was collected. The response samples were drawn at a median of around eleven months into treatment, with a range of about 6 to 36 months. Cryopreserved peripheral blood mononuclear cells were obtained prior to treatment, at the time of response, and at either disease progression or sustained remission. The paper as a whole reports these results and caveats: Public clonotypes were rare and either shrank or stayed stable during treatment, and the rise in clonality at ibrutinib response reflected expansion of private clonotypes. Baseline clonality was found to be higher than that of age-matched healthy donors and was strongly correlated with circulating CD8+ T-cell counts. Lymph node repertoires were not examined, and the timing of sampling was not matched between patients in sustained remission and those whose disease progressed. An increase in clonality was observed at ibrutinib response, with clonality remaining stable during sustained remission and falling back toward baseline at progression.

From its cysteine to its phenylalanine, the CDR3 spans 19 amino acids. Only the CDR3 portion is preserved as DNA: 57 bases, with reading frame beginning at the first base. CDR1 and CDR2 are read off the germline V gene as SGHRS and YFSETQ. V lost 0 bases and J lost 5 bases; the stretch between them is 21 bases long. Only a few counts were recorded for this clone. The antigen it recognizes is unknown. Base-call qualities are not available, and no considerably larger clone is one nucleotide away. At the DNA level, this CDR3 is encoded by other sequences in the same sample as well. Explained via the paper, the time point label denotes: approximately 25 months on ibrutinib. Approximately 2 micrograms of genomic DNA were extracted from cryopreserved PBMCs for TCR beta library preparation. Longitudinal blood samples from CLL patients on ibrutinib monotherapy underwent high-throughput TCR beta sequencing. The patients took part in an open-label, single-center phase 2 trial of ibrutinib monotherapy.

The goal of deep resolution MiSeq sequencing was a depth between 1 in 1 million and 1 in 200,000 T cells, and coverage averaged 10x per clonotype. The immunoSEQ hsTCRB Kit was used to generate TCR beta libraries. As for the authors' bioinformatics: The data were analyzed with ImmunoSEQ Analyzer and ImmunoSEQ Data Assistant, and V, D and J gene assignments followed IMGT definitions. Clonality was computed as one minus normalized Shannon entropy of productive rearrangement frequencies, ranging from 0 to 1. Only overrepresented clonotypes making up at least 0.05% of each patient's repertoire were included in the public clonotype analysis. Roughly 13 age-matched healthy donor repertoires from immuneACCESS served as clonality controls. TCRdb provides this immuneACCESS table in a form limited to in-frame rearrangements. Some clones are lacking; in checked studies, under half of them reflect an unresolved V gene, and why the rest are absent is not known. For V, J and clone size, that table is used; D and trimming come from the DNA. The sample data list about 29,000 clones, and 70% to 90% of these were observed just once. The ten biggest clones cover more than 6.5% of the sample.

The sequencing used PBMCs, collected after 24 months of ibrutinib treatment. This sequence uses TRBV5-1 and TRBJ1-6; D gene: possibly TRBD1, on 5 matching bases. The TCR was taken from a human donor with chronic lymphocytic leukemia. The sequenced DNA: TGCGCCAGCAGCTTGGCCCAATCCCGGACAACAAGGAATAATTCACCCCTCCACTTT. Its protein product is CASSLAQSRTTRNNSPLHF.